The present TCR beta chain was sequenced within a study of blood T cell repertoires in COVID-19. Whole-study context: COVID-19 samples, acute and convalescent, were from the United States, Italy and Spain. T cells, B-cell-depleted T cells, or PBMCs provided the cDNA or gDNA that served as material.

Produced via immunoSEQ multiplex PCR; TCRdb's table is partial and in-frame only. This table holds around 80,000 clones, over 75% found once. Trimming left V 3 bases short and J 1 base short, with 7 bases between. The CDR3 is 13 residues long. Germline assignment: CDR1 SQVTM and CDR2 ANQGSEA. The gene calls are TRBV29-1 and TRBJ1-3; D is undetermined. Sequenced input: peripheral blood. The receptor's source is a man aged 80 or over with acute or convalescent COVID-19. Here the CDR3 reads CSVDPGSGNTIYF. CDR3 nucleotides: TGCAGCGTTGACCCGGGTTCTGGAAACACCATATATTTT.